The next 27 T cell receptor beta chains were all read from a single sample in a study of cytomegalovirus exposure and HLA in healthy donors. The PCR made use of 60 Vbeta and 13 Jbeta primers. The protocol was immunoSEQ multiplex PCR, while the TCRdb copy is restricted to in-frame clones and leaves out a portion. There are 95,000 to 120,000 clones in the sample; about 68% occur only once, and roughly 4.2% lies in the top ten. Sample: PBMCs. The receptors here all came from a woman between 40 and 55 years old in good health and CMV-seropositive.

The chain employs TRBV7-9 and TRBJ2-7; perhaps TRBD1 as D (6 bases). Germline assignment: CDR1 SEHNR and CDR2 FQNEAQ (reference sequence). The CDR3 is 12 amino acids. V shed 1 base and J shed 10 bases, with 11 bases lying between them. CDR3 loop: CASSLGQEGQYF. DNA for the CDR3: TGTGCCAGCAGCTTAGGACAGGAAGGTCAGTACTTC. The full variable domain, rest sourced from reference TRBV7-9 and TRBJ2-7, is DTGVSQNPRHKITKRGQNVTFRCDPISEHNRLYWYRQTLGQGPEFLTYFQNEAQLEKSRLLSDRFSAERPKGSFSTLEIQRTEQGDSAMYLCASSLGQEGQYFGPGTRLTVT.

This chain joins TRBV5-1 and TRBJ2-7, with 12 bases lining up with TRBD2. The CDR3 has 19 residues. V lost 5 bases and J lost 1; bases outside the gene matches: 16. CDR1 is SGHRS, CDR2 YFSETQ, per germline. CDR3 in DNA: TGCGCCAGCAGAGGACTAGCGGGACCGACCCAGGGTCCATCCTACGAGCAGTACTTC. Its protein product is CASRGLAGPTQGPSYEQYF. Filled out from reference TRBV5-1 and TRBJ2-7, the complete variable domain reads KAGVTQTPRYLIKTRGQQVTLSCSPISGHRSVSWYQQTPGQGLQFLFEYFSETQRNKGNFPGRFSGRQFSNSRSEMNVSTLELGDSALYLCASRGLAGPTQGPSYEQYFGPGTRLTVT.

The V call is TRBV9, the J call TRBJ2-7; the match to TRBD2 covers 7 bases. There are 15 residues in the CDR3. V lost 4 bases to trimming and J lost 0 bases; unmatched junction nucleotides: 7. CDR1 and CDR2 from the germline V gene are SGDLS and YYNGEE. CDR3 sequence reads: CASSKRDVFSYEQYF. DNA of the CDR3: TGTGCCAGCAGCAAGCGGGACGTCTTCTCCTACGAGCAGTACTTC.

The V and J genes are TRBV13 and TRBJ1-1; TRBD1 might be the D (5 bases). Trimming cost V 5 bases and J 1 base, with 20 bases left between them. Germline-derived CDR1 and CDR2 are PRHDT and FYEKMQ (reference sequence). CDR3 length: 17 amino acids. The CDR3 DNA reads as TGTGCCAGCAGCGCAAGTACAAAGGAGGGGAGGAACACTGAAGCTTTCTTT. Protein: CASSASTKEGRNTEAFF.

Only a few counts were recorded for this clone. The same CDR3 also results from other DNA sequences found in this sample. This chain joins TRBV9 and TRBJ1-1, with D unclear. Between the trimmed V and J ends, which lost 0 bases and 1 base, there was a span of 4 bases. Germline lookup yields CDR1 SGDLS and CDR2 YYNGEE. There are 13 residues in the CDR3. The CDR3 sequence is CASSVDRNTEAFF. DNA of the CDR3: TGTGCCAGCAGCGTAGACAGGAACACTGAAGCTTTCTTT.

This clone appeared once. V usage is TRBV30 and J usage is TRBJ1-5; D may be TRBD1 (5 bases). The ends were cut back, 3 bases at V and 9 bases at J, with 9 bases in the middle. Germline lookup yields CDR1 GTSNPN and CDR2 SVGIG (reference sequence). This CDR3 has 11 amino acids. The CDR3 region is CAWRAGGPQHF. CDR3 nucleotides: TGTGCCTGGAGAGCGGGGGGGCCCCAGCATTTT.

This clone was seen just once. This chain connects TRBV11-1 to TRBJ1-1; D perhaps matches TRBD1 (5 bases). Trimming left V 6 bases short and J 0 bases short, with 8 bases between. The CDR3 extends over 13 amino acids. Germline values: CDR1 SGHAT, CDR2 FQDESV (reference sequence). The CDR3 nucleotides read TGTGCCAGCAGACGACAGTTGAACACTGAAGCTTTCTTT. Amino acids: CASRRQLNTEAFF.

V usage is TRBV28 and J usage is TRBJ2-1, with TRBD1 matching 8 bases. V lost 8 bases to trimming and J lost 1 base; unmatched junction nucleotides: 10. The CDR3 is 16 amino acids. Germline CDR1 MDHEN, CDR2 SYDVKM. The CDR3 coding sequence is TGTGCCAGCCTCCAACAGGGGGGCCCGTCCTACAATGAGCAGTTCTTC. Translation: CASLQQGGPSYNEQFF.

The V call is TRBV6-5, the J call TRBJ1-6; D uncertain. Per germline, CDR1 MNHEY and CDR2 SVGAGI. The CDR3 totals 14 residues. Between the trimmed V and J ends, which lost 6 bases and 7 bases, there was a span of 13 bases. CDR3: CASRNVPRNSPLHF. The DNA for the CDR3 is TGTGCCAGCAGAAACGTGCCGAGGAATTCACCCCTCCACTTT.

The chain uses TRBV19 and TRBJ1-2; weak D call: TRBD1 (6 bases). The V gene lost 3 bases and the J gene lost 6 bases, with 17 bases spanning the gap. There are 15 residues in the CDR3. CDR1 and CDR2 from the germline V gene are LNHDA and SQIVND (reference sequence). The CDR3 is CASSISPGAINGYTF. The CDR3 nucleotides read TGTGCCAGTAGTATCTCGCCAGGGGCGATTAATGGCTACACCTTC.

This chain uses TRBV25-1 with TRBJ2-4; maybe TRBD1 (6 bases). Germline values: CDR1 MGHDK, CDR2 SYGVNS. Trimming took 4 bases from V and 6 from J, leaving 13 bases between them. This CDR3 region has 14 residues. The DNA of the CDR3 is TGTGCCAGCAGTGGGGGACAAGAAAGAAACATTCAGTACTTC. It specifies CASSGGQERNIQYF.

The CDR3 spells CASSLQQGWTGELFF. For the CDR3, the DNA is TGTGCCAGCAGCTTGCAACAGGGTTGGACCGGGGAGCTGTTTTTT. This rearrangement joins TRBV5-6 to TRBJ2-2, with a weak D call TRBD1 (6 bases). V was trimmed by 1 base and J by 5 bases, leaving 12 bases between them. The germline V gene encodes CDR1 SGHDT and CDR2 YYEEEE. The CDR3 consists of 15 residues.

The V gene is TRBV21-1, the J gene TRBJ1-4; the DNA was not used to check the table's D call, TRBD1. TRBV21-1 is flagged as a pseudogene. The CDR3 sequence is 11 residues long. The chain's CDR3 is CAEGTGGKLFF. DNA for the CDR3: TGTGCCGAGGGGACAGGGGGAAAACTGTTTTTT.

This clone was detected only a few times. The rearrangement joins TRBV13 to TRBJ2-1; a possible D gene is TRBD2 (6 bases). This CDR3 is 15 amino acids long. The V gene's germline CDR1 is PRHDT and CDR2 FYEKMQ (reference sequence). Deletions cut 4 bases from V and 10 bases from J, with 20 bases between. CDR3 residues: CASSYPGASAGEQFF. The CDR3 bases are TGTGCCAGCAGCTACCCCGGTGCTAGCGCTGGAGAGCAGTTCTTC.

The rearrangement links TRBV29-1 to TRBJ1-4, with no clear D. Germline assignment: CDR1 SQVTM and CDR2 ANQGSEA. This CDR3 has 11 residues. Trimming removed 7 bases from V and 5 bases from J, with 8 bases in between. CDR3 sequence reads: CSGRQNEKLFF. CDR3 DNA: TGCAGCGGCAGGCAAAATGAAAAACTGTTTTTT.

This clone was seen a few times. CDR3 region: CASSLNRGPNYGYTF. The CDR3 nucleotides read TGTGCCAGCAGCCTAAACAGGGGGCCGAACTATGGCTACACCTTC. The chain links TRBV28 to TRBJ1-2, with 9 nucleotides matching TRBD1. Germline V CDR1 and CDR2: MDHEN, SYDVKM. Trimming cost V 6 bases and J 2 bases; bases outside gene matches: 7. The CDR3 is 15 residues long.

The V and J genes are TRBV27 and TRBJ2-7, with 8 bases matching TRBD2. The germline V gene encodes CDR1 MNHEY and CDR2 SMNVEV (reference sequence). This CDR3 is built from 15 residues. The V segment lost 4 bases and the J segment 0 bases; nucleotides outside the gene matches: 5. The CDR3 region has the DNA TGTGCCAGCAGTTCACCGGGGGGGTCCTCCTACGAGCAGTACTTC. It specifies CASSSPGGSSYEQYF.

The chain links TRBV7-6 to TRBJ1-2; the match to TRBD1 covers 7 bases. With V trimmed by 0 bases and J by 0 bases, 16 bases remained unmatched. This CDR3 comprises 20 residues. Germline V gives CDR1 SGHVS, CDR2 FNYEAQ. The CDR3 here is CASSLAPRFGTEITNYGYTF. The CDR3 DNA follows: TGTGCCAGCAGCTTAGCCCCACGCTTCGGGACAGAAATTACTAACTATGGCTACACCTTC.

This clone has more than one count but fewer than ten. The chain couples TRBV19 to TRBJ1-5; 12 nucleotides agree with TRBD1. V lost 1 base to trimming and J lost 1 base; unmatched junction nucleotides: 2. The CDR3 length is 17 residues. Germline assignment: CDR1 LNHDA and CDR2 SQIVND (reference sequence). The CDR3 is CASSIVGTGGSNQPQHF. CDR3 DNA sequence: TGTGCCAGTAGTATAGTCGGGACAGGGGGCAGCAATCAGCCCCAGCATTTT.

The gene calls are TRBV19 and TRBJ1-3, with TRBD1 identical over 7 bases. V trimming: 6 bases; J trimming: 1 base; junction bases outside the gene matches: 6. The CDR3 length is 15 residues. Looked up from germline, CDR1 is LNHDA and CDR2 is SQIVND (reference sequence). Here the CDR3 DNA reads TGTGCCAGTAGCGCCGGGACAGAGTCTGGAAACACCATATATTTT. Translated: CASSAGTESGNTIYF.

The CDR3 region is CASSFPSGGAETQYF. The CDR3 DNA reads as TGTGCCAGCAGCTTCCCTAGCGGGGGGGCCGAGACCCAGTACTTC. The J gene is TRBJ2-5, the V gene TRBV11-1; 12 nucleotides align to TRBD2. Germline CDR1 is SGHAT and CDR2 is FQDESV (reference sequence). The CDR3 contains 15 residues. The V gene end was trimmed by 3 bases and the J gene end by 5 bases; junction bases not matched to a gene: 4.

The chain joins TRBV7-9 to TRBJ2-2; D is undetermined. V gave up 4 bases and J gave up 5 bases, with 11 bases separating them. This CDR3 has 14 residues. CDR1 SEHNR and CDR2 FQNEAQ come from the germline V gene (reference sequence). The CDR3 sequence is CASSYQDGTGELFF. CDR3 coding DNA: TGTGCCAGCAGCTACCAGGATGGAACCGGGGAGCTGTTTTTT.

In its sample, this clone was seen a few times. The chain carries TRBV28 and TRBJ2-3; 13 nucleotides align to TRBD2. This CDR3 is built from 15 residues. J lost 4 bases, V lost 8 bases, and 6 bases had no gene match. CDR1 is MDHEN and CDR2 is SYDVKM in the germline V gene. Here the CDR3 DNA reads TGTGCCAGCCGGACTAGCGGGAGTGAGGCAGATACGCAGTATTTT. Translated, it gives CASRTSGSEADTQYF.

The rearrangement links TRBV6-5 to TRBJ2-2; D gene ambiguous. Looked up from germline, CDR1 is MNHEY and CDR2 is SVGAGI. V lost 4 bases and J lost 6, with 15 bases in between. The CDR3 contains 15 residues. DNA of the CDR3: TGTGCCAGCAGTTCATTCGCCTTAACTTCCGGGGAGCTGTTTTTT. It encodes CASSSFALTSGELFF.

The V gene is TRBV30, the J gene TRBJ2-7; 11 nucleotides match TRBD2. The CDR3 spans 13 residues. Trimming removed 8 bases from V and 11 bases from J; junction bases left unmatched: 14. Germline loops: CDR1 GTSNPN, CDR2 SVGIG (reference sequence). The DNA for the CDR3 is TGTGCCGGTACTTTAGCGGGGGGGTCAGTAGAGTACTTC. This gives the protein CAGTLAGGSVEYF.

The rearrangement uses TRBV19 and TRBJ1-4, with 7 bases aligning to TRBD1. Germline V gene data show CDR1 as LNHDA and CDR2 as SQIVND (reference sequence). J lost 5 bases, V lost 6 bases, and 3 bases had no gene match. The CDR3 has 13 residues. The CDR3 region is CASSDRENEKLFF. CDR3 bases: TGTGCCAGTAGCGACAGGGAAAATGAAAAACTGTTTTTT.

The chain couples TRBV7-9 to TRBJ1-3; TRBD1 aligns across 8 bases. This CDR3 region has 15 residues. Germline-derived CDR1 and CDR2 are SEHNR and FQNEAQ (reference sequence). Trimming took 5 bases from V and 0 from J; bases not matched to a gene: 3. Written as DNA, the CDR3 is TGTGCCAGCAGCCCGGGACAGGCCTCTGGAAACACCATATATTTT. As protein: CASSPGQASGNTIYF.